This T cell receptor beta chain was recovered during a study of T cell repertoires in cytomegalovirus infection. Each CDR3 protein gets one entry after TCRdb re-called the reads with MiXCR. The data contain approximately 110,000 distinct CDR3 sequences, over 40% of them singletons. The CDR3 covers 14 residues. CDR1 is SGHVS, CDR2 FQNEAQ, per germline. Trimming pared 8 bases from V and 6 bases from J, leaving 19 bases between. Regarding this clonotype: Its antigen is not known.

The chain carries TRBV7-8 and TRBJ1-2; D gene uncertain. Here the sequenced sample was CD8+ T cells from cultured PBMCs, taken from culture after CMV antigen stimulation. The TCR sequence derives from a human donor in good health (CMV status not recorded). Some clones in this sample may be carry-over from other donors' samples. The CDR3 DNA reads TGTGCCAGCTCTCAACCTCCTCGTGGAGATGGCTACACCTTC. Translated: CASSQPPRGDGYTF.